The 27 T cell receptor beta chains reported below all come from one sample, sequenced in a study of preoperative IRX-2 immunotherapy in early breast cancer. Treatment noted: preoperative locoregional IRX-2 cytokine immunotherapy. Generated by immunoSEQ multiplex PCR, the TCRdb table keeps only in-frame clones and is missing some. Of tens of thousands of clones listed, around 92% are singletons. This material consisted of tumor tissue, taken after IRX-2 immunotherapy. The receptors originated from a human donor with breast cancer.

The chain has TRBV6-8 and TRBJ1-1; D not certain. Trimming took off 7 bases at V and 0 bases at J, with 12 bases between the two ends. Germline V lookup: CDR1 MNHGY, CDR2 SAAAGT. The CDR3 consists of 14 residues. In nucleotides, the CDR3 is TGTGCCAGCAACCGCCGTGGGGTGAACACTGAAGCTTTCTTT. As protein: CASNRRGVNTEAFF.

This sequence joins TRBV18 and TRBJ2-2; D is perhaps TRBD2 (5 bases). Germline V lookup: CDR1 KGHSH, CDR2 LQKENI. This CDR3 has 15 residues. With 5 bases removed from V and 1 base from J, the gap between germline ends came to 11 bases. In DNA, the CDR3 is TGTGCCAGCTCAGGACTCGGTAGGAACACCGGGGAGCTGTTTTTT. Translated: CASSGLGRNTGELFF. Using reference TRBV18 and TRBJ2-2 for the parts outside the CDR3, the full variable domain is NAGVMQNPRHLVRRRGQEARLRCSPMKGHSHVYWYRQLPEEGLKFMVYLQKENIIDESGMPKERFSAEFPKEGPSILRIQQVVRGDSAAYFCASSGLGRNTGELFFGEGSRLTVL.

This chain links TRBV11-3 with TRBJ2-2; tentatively, D is TRBD1 (5 bases). V was pared by 1 base and J by 1 base, with 10 bases between. Per germline, CDR1 SGHNT and CDR2 YENEEA. The CDR3 spans 16 residues. The CDR3 here is CASSLGAGLNTGELFF. CDR3 sequence (DNA): TGTGCCAGCAGCTTAGGGGCAGGGTTGAACACCGGGGAGCTGTTTTTT.

This sequence joins TRBV11-3 and TRBJ2-2; D call uncertain. The length of the CDR3 is 14 residues. Germline V lookup: CDR1 SGHNT, CDR2 YENEEA. Between the trimmed V and J ends, which lost 3 bases and 2 bases, there was a span of 7 bases. The CDR3 DNA is TGTGCCAGCAGCTTGGACCCAAACACCGGGGAGCTGTTTTTT. The encoded protein is CASSLDPNTGELFF.

This rearrangement joins TRBV7-6 to TRBJ2-1, with 12 bases identical to TRBD2. This CDR3 is built from 15 residues. CDR1 and CDR2 (germline): SGHVS, FNYEAQ. V was pared by 3 bases and J by 7 bases, with 4 bases of the junction left unmatched. CDR3 loop: CASSFGLAGRNEQFF. CDR3 nucleotide sequence: TGTGCCAGCAGCTTTGGACTAGCGGGGAGGAATGAGCAGTTCTTC.

This clone was observed a handful of times. The chain has TRBV28 and TRBJ2-3, with 9 nucleotides matching TRBD1. The CDR3 extends over 15 amino acids. The V gene's germline CDR1 is MDHEN and CDR2 SYDVKM. Trimming took 5 bases from V and 6 from J; bases not matched to a gene: 9. CDR3 in DNA: TGTGCCAGCAGTGGGACAGGGTCTTGGACGGATACGCAGTATTTT. Encoded protein: CASSGTGSWTDTQYF.

This clone was recorded a few times. The V and J genes are TRBV11-3 and TRBJ2-7; the match to TRBD2 covers 12 bases. This CDR3 contains 15 residues. With V trimmed by 5 bases and J by 0 bases, 2 bases remained unmatched. The germline V gene has CDR1 SGHNT and CDR2 YENEEA. CDR3 protein: CASSAGLAGSYEQYF. CDR3 bases: TGTGCCAGCAGCGCGGGACTAGCGGGCTCCTACGAGCAGTACTTC.

The rearrangement uses TRBV4-1 and TRBJ1-2; D possibly corresponds to TRBD1 (5 bases). This CDR3 is built from 16 residues. The germline V and J ends were trimmed by 1 base and 7 bases, with 19 bases remaining between them. Germline V gene lookup returns CDR1 MGHRA and CDR2 YSYEKL. The DNA for the CDR3 is TGCGCCAGCAGCCAAGTCTTACGCAGGGTAGGAGGTGGCTACACCTTC. It is translated as CASSQVLRRVGGGYTF.

A word on this clone: At one end the junction does not follow the germline gene, possibly because of a read error. The CDR3: CASSDSGVSETQYF. The CDR3, as DNA: TGTGCCAGCAGTGACTCCGGGGTATCGGAGACCCAGTACTTC. This chain connects TRBV6-8 to TRBJ2-5; perhaps TRBD2 as D (5 bases). CDR1 and CDR2 from the germline V gene are MNHGY and SAAAGT. CDR3 length: 14 amino acids.

The DNA of the CDR3 is TGTGCTAGTGGTATCGGGACAGGGGCTAACTATGGCTACACCTTC. As protein: CASGIGTGANYGYTF. The chain is built from TRBV12-5 and TRBJ1-2; TRBD1 matches 10 bases. The CDR3 has 15 amino acids. The germline V gene has CDR1 LGHNT and CDR2 FRNRAP. V lost 5 bases and J lost 0; bases outside the gene matches: 3.

This clone was counted once. The V call is TRBV28, the J call TRBJ2-1; the match to TRBD2 covers 8 bases. Per the germline V gene, CDR1 is MDHEN and CDR2 is SYDVKM. This CDR3 spans 14 amino acids. V lost 6 bases and J lost 8; bases outside the gene matches: 9. In nucleotides, the CDR3 is TGTGCCAGCAGATCTGAGCGGGGGTGGTATGAGCAGTTCTTC. Amino acids: CASRSERGWYEQFF.

The chain couples TRBV7-6 to TRBJ1-3; D gene unclear. The CDR3 contains 17 residues. Germline lookup yields CDR1 SGHVS and CDR2 FNYEAQ. V was shortened by 4 bases and J by 0 bases, with 16 bases between the two germline ends. CDR3 amino acids: CASSCRPKILSGNTIYF. CDR3 coding DNA: TGTGCCAGCAGCTGCCGACCTAAGATCCTCTCTGGAAACACCATATATTTT.

The CDR3 spells CASSFGQGSYEQYV. CDR3 DNA sequence: TGTGCCAGCAGCTTCGGACAGGGCTCCTACGAGCAGTACGTC. The V call is TRBV7-7, the J call TRBJ2-7; 8 nucleotides align to TRBD1. This CDR3 spans 14 amino acids. Germline V CDR1 and CDR2: SSHAT, FNYEAQ (reference sequence). The J segment lost 0 bases and the V segment lost 3 bases, leaving 1 base of the junction unmatched.

A word on this clone: Since no conserved phenylalanine or tryptophan closes the CDR3, a read error is the likely cause. The DNA is left out, because the CDR3 cannot be placed on it with certainty; the CDR3 is given as TCRdb lists it. V usage is TRBV28 and J usage is TRBJ1-1; the tabulated D call, TRBD1, remains unverified against the DNA. The CDR3 is 12 amino acids long, termini counted. The germline V gene encodes CDR1 MDHEN and CDR2 SYDVKM. The CDR3 reads CASRADRGGLFI.

The J gene is TRBJ2-1, the V gene TRBV19, with 9 bases lining up with TRBD1. The CDR3 sequence is 15 residues long. Unmatched junction bases numbered 6, after V lost 5 bases and J lost 4 bases. Germline CDR1 and CDR2: LNHDA and SQIVND (reference sequence). The CDR3 protein is CASSEDRGGYNEQFF. The CDR3 DNA follows: TGTGCCAGTAGTGAGGACAGGGGAGGTTACAATGAGCAGTTCTTC.

This clone was detected once. V is TRBV14 and J is TRBJ1-4; D gene uncertain. The CDR3 runs 16 residues. The germline CDR1 and CDR2 sequences are SGHDN and FVKESK. V lost 1 base to trimming and J lost 5 bases, with 14 bases between them. The CDR3 sequence is CASSQAQVIGNEKLFF. CDR3 DNA: TGTGCCAGCAGCCAAGCCCAGGTGATTGGAAATGAAAAACTGTTTTTT.

This sequence joins TRBV19 and TRBJ1-4, with 10 positions matching TRBD1. The CDR3 runs to 15 residues. V was pared by 7 bases and J by 7 bases, with 9 bases of the junction left unmatched. CDR1 and CDR2 (germline): LNHDA, SQIVND (reference sequence). The CDR3 sequence: CASNRLGQGSEKLFF. The DNA of the CDR3 is TGTGCCAGTAATCGTTTGGGACAGGGGAGTGAAAAACTGTTTTTT. The whole variable domain, filled in from reference TRBV19 and TRBJ1-4, reads DGGITQSPKYLFRKEGQNVTLSCEQNLNHDAMYWYRQDPGQGLRLIYYSQIVNDFQKGDIAEGYSVSREKKESFPLTVTSAQKNPTAFYLCASNRLGQGSEKLFFGSGTQLSVL.

This chain uses TRBV7-6 with TRBJ1-2, with D possibly TRBD1 on 5 matching bases. Trimming cost V 6 bases and J 7 bases, with 21 bases left between them. The CDR3 runs 15 residues. Germline V CDR1 and CDR2: SGHVS, FNYEAQ. The CDR3 nucleotides are TGTGCCAGCAGTCCCCTGCGGAAGCAGGGACTTGGCTACACCTTC. This codes for CASSPLRKQGLGYTF.

The rearrangement links TRBV6-8 to TRBJ1-4; tentatively, D is TRBD1 (6 bases). The CDR3 extends over 15 amino acids. CDR1 is MNHGY, CDR2 SAAAGT, per germline. Trimming cost V 6 bases and J 7 bases, with 18 bases left between them. CDR3 sequence (DNA): TGTGCCAGCAGAGACCAGGGGCGGGCGAGTGAAAAACTGTTTTTT. It translates to CASRDQGRASEKLFF.

The chain is built from TRBV6-8 and TRBJ1-5; 10 nucleotides agree with TRBD1. CDR3 size: 16 residues. Germline V gene sequence: CDR1 MNHGY, CDR2 SAAAGT. Germline trimming cut 4 bases from V and 2 bases from J; bases unmatched to any gene: 5. The CDR3 nucleotides are TGTGCCAGCAGTTCGACAGGGGGCTTGGGCAATCAGCCCCAGCATTTT. Translated: CASSSTGGLGNQPQHF.

The gene calls are TRBV6-8 and TRBJ1-1; D is undetermined. The CDR3 length is 16 residues. In germline, CDR1 is MNHGY, CDR2 SAAAGT. V was clipped by 2 bases and J by 0 bases, with 13 bases between them. The CDR3 bases are TGTGCCAGCAGTTACAGGGTCGGTATGATGAACACTGAAGCTTTCTTT. Translating it yields CASSYRVGMMNTEAFF.

The chain is built from TRBV5-1 and TRBJ2-7; 7 nucleotides line up with TRBD2. CDR1 is SGHRS, CDR2 YFSETQ, per germline. This CDR3 is built from 16 residues. With 0 bases clipped from V and 2 bases from J, the junction kept 8 bases outside the gene matches. CDR3 in DNA: TGCGCCAGCAGCTTGGGAGGCGCGGGAGCGACCTACGAGCAGTACTTC. This sequence encodes CASSLGGAGATYEQYF.

The J gene is TRBJ2-7, the V gene TRBV15; no definite D call. V lost 0 bases, J lost 3 bases, and 9 bases lay in between. Germline V CDR1 and CDR2: LNHNV, YYDKDF (reference sequence). The CDR3 is 14 amino acids. The chain's CDR3 is CATSRDRQDYEQYV. DNA for the CDR3: TGTGCCACCAGCAGAGATCGGCAGGACTACGAGCAGTACGTC.

The chain carries TRBV18 and TRBJ2-1; D is perhaps TRBD1 (6 bases). The CDR3 has 13 amino acids. Germline V gene sequence: CDR1 KGHSH, CDR2 LQKENI. V was cut by 8 bases and J by 5 bases, with 13 bases left in between. The CDR3 DNA sequence: TGTGCCAGCAGGTCCAGGGGCCACAATGAGCAGTTCTTC. Translated, it gives CASRSRGHNEQFF.

About this clone: An end of the junction does not agree with germline; a read error may underlie this. V usage is TRBV6-8 and J usage is TRBJ1-3; D remains unclear. Germline V lookup: CDR1 MNHGY, CDR2 SAAAGT. There are 15 residues in the CDR3. This CDR3 reads CAISWASSSGNTIYF. The CDR3 DNA follows: TGTGCCATCAGTTGGGCCAGCAGCTCTGGAAACACCATATATTTT.

The J gene is TRBJ1-3, the V gene TRBV19; 8 bases are shared with TRBD1. The ends lost 5 bases at V and 1 base at J; junction bases unmatched: 4. CDR1 is LNHDA and CDR2 is SQIVND in the germline V gene (reference sequence). The CDR3 is 15 residues long. The CDR3 bases are TGTGCCAGTAGTGTTCACAGGGGGTCTGGAAACACCATATATTTT. As protein: CASSVHRGSGNTIYF.

The chain carries TRBV11-3 and TRBJ2-7; D uncertain. Between the trimmed V and J ends, which lost 5 bases and 6 bases, there was a span of 17 bases. The CDR3 totals 14 residues. Germline lookup yields CDR1 SGHNT and CDR2 YENEEA. The CDR3 is CASSPGPGRSEQYF. The DNA of the CDR3 is TGTGCCAGCAGCCCCGGCCCTGGTCGCTCCGAGCAGTACTTC.